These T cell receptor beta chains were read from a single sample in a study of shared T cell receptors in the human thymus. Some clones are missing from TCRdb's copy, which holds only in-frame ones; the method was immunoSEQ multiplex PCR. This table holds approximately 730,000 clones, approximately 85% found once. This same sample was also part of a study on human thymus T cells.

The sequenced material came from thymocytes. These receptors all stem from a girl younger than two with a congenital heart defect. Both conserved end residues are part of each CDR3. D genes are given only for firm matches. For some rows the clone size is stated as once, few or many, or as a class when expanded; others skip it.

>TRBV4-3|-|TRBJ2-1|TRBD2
CASSQEESGATHYSYNEQFF
TGCGCCAGCAGCCAAGAGGAAAGCGGGGCGACTCACTACTCCTACAATGAGCAGTTCTTC
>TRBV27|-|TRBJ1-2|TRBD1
CASSSLDRGHNYGYTF
TGTGCCAGCAGTTCATTGGACAGGGGGCATAACTATGGCTACACCTTC
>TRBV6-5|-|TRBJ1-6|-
CASSQFVLHF
TGTGCCAGCAGCCAATTTGTCCTCCACTTT
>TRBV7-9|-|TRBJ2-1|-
CASSLDLLSYNEQFF
TGTGCCAGCAGCTTAGATCTCCTCTCCTACAATGAGCAGTTCTTC
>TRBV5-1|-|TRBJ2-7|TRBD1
CASSLGTGIGEQYF
TGCGCCAGCAGCTTAGGGACAGGGATCGGCGAGCAGTACTTC
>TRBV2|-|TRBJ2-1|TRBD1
CASSPGTGYDNEQFF
TGTGCCAGCAGCCCCGGGACAGGGTATGACAATGAGCAGTTCTTC
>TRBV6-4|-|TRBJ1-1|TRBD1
CASSRDRDTEAFF
TGTGCCAGCAGTCGGGACAGGGACACTGAAGCTTTCTTT
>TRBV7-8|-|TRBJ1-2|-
CASSLVGRGRQANYGYTF
TGTGCCAGCAGCTTAGTCGGGAGGGGGAGGCAAGCTAACTATGGCTACACCTTC
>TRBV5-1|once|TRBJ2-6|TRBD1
CASSSEPGQASSGANVLTF
TGCGCCAGCAGCTCGGAACCGGGACAGGCTTCCTCTGGGGCCAACGTCCTGACTTTC
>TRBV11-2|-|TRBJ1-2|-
CASSLVQTRYTF
TGTGCCAGCAGCTTAGTACAGACCCGCTACACCTTC
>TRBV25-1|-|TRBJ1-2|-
CASSETHETYGYTF
TGTGCCAGCAGTGAGACGCACGAGACTTATGGCTACACCTTC
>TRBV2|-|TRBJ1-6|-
CASSTIFGVASPLHF
TGTGCCAGCAGTACCATTTTCGGGGTAGCTTCACCCCTCCACTTT
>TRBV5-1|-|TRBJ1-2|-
CASSLGPLTGRYGYTF
TGCGCCAGCAGCTTGGGACCACTTACAGGGCGCTATGGCTACACCTTC
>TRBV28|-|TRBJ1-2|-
CASSLCEGPGRDGYTF
TGTGCCAGCAGTTTATGCGAGGGCCCGGGAAGGGATGGCTACACCTTC
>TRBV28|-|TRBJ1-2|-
CASSWGPGDGYTF
TGTGCCAGCAGTTGGGGGCCAGGGGATGGCTACACCTTC
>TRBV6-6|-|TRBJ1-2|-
CATSGENYGYTF
TGTGCCACATCTGGGGAGAACTATGGCTACACCTTC
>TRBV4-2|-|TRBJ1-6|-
CASSQGGQPVDSPLHF
TGTGCCAGCAGCCAAGGGGGACAACCTGTGGATTCCCCCCTCCACTTT
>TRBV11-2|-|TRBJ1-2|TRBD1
CASTTRPPGQPNYGYTF
TGTGCCAGCACCACCCGGCCCCCGGGACAGCCTAACTATGGCTACACCTTC
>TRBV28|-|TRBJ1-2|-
CASSFFYLGQLPEGSGYTF
TGTGCCAGCAGTTTCTTTTATCTCGGGCAGCTCCCAGAGGGAAGCGGCTACACCTTC
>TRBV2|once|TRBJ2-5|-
CASRWGRGKKTQYF
TGTGCCAGCAGATGGGGTCGGGGTAAAAAGACCCAGTACTTC
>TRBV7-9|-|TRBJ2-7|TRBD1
CASSSTTGTDYEQYF
TGTGCCAGCAGCTCCACCACCGGGACAGACTACGAGCAGTACTTC
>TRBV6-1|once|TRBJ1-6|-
CVGGDRGSPLHF
TGTGTCGGCGGAGATAGAGGTTCACCCCTCCACTTT
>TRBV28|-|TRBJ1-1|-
CASRPRWNTEAFF
TGTGCCAGCAGGCCTAGATGGAACACTGAAGCTTTCTTT
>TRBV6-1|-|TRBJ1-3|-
CASSPIGGPGNTIYF
TGTGCCAGCAGTCCAATTGGGGGCCCCGGAAACACCATATATTTT
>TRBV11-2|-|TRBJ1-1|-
CASSSGGRGNTEAFF
TGTGCCAGCAGCTCGGGAGGGCGGGGGAACACTGAAGCTTTCTTT
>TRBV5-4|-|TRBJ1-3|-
CASSLDGADTIYF
TGTGCCAGCAGCTTGGATGGGGCGGACACCATATATTTT
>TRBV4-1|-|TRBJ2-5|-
CASSQHRGGETQYF
TGCGCCAGCAGCCAACATAGGGGCGGCGAGACCCAGTACTTC
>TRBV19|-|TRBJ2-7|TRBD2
CASSIESWWTSAVIGSYEQYF
TGTGCCAGTAGTATAGAGAGTTGGTGGACTAGCGCTGTGATAGGCTCCTACGAGCAGTACTTC
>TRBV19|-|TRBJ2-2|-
CASSIAGVNTGELFF
TGTGCCAGTAGTATAGCAGGGGTTAACACCGGGGAGCTGTTTTTT
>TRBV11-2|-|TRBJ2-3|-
CASSSFSGGHTDTQYF
TGTGCCAGCAGCTCTTTCTCGGGGGGCCACACAGATACGCAGTATTTT
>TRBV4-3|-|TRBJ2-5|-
CASSQQHRAQETQYF
TGCGCCAGCAGCCAACAGCACAGGGCCCAAGAGACCCAGTACTTC
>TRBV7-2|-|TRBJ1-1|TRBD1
CASSPRYGQGWDTEAFF
TGTGCCAGCAGCCCCCGCTATGGACAGGGGTGGGACACTGAAGCTTTCTTT
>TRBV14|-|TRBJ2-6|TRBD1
CASSQEPSPTGGAGANVLTF
TGTGCCAGCAGCCAAGAACCTAGCCCGACAGGGGGCGCTGGGGCCAACGTCCTGACTTTC
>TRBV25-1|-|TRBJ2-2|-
CASSQLRGTGELFF
TGTGCCAGCAGTCAACTTCGGGGGACCGGGGAGCTGTTTTTT
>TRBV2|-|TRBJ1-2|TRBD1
CASRDREDGYTF
TGTGCCAGCAGGGACAGGGAGGATGGCTACACCTTC
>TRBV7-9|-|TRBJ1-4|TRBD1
CASSFSSGQESTNEKLFF
TGTGCCAGCAGCTTCTCTTCGGGACAGGAATCAACTAATGAAAAACTGTTTTTT
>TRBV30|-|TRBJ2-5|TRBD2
CAWSVVAGAKETQYF
TGTGCCTGGAGTGTGGTAGCGGGGGCTAAAGAGACCCAGTACTTC
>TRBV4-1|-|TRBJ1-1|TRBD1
CASSQVRDRGDVTNTEAFF
TGCGCCAGCAGCCAAGTCCGGGACAGGGGTGATGTGACGAACACTGAAGCTTTCTTT
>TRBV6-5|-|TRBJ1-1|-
CASSYTFRGGAKGAFF
TGTGCCAGCAGTTACACATTCCGCGGGGGGGCTAAGGGAGCTTTCTTT